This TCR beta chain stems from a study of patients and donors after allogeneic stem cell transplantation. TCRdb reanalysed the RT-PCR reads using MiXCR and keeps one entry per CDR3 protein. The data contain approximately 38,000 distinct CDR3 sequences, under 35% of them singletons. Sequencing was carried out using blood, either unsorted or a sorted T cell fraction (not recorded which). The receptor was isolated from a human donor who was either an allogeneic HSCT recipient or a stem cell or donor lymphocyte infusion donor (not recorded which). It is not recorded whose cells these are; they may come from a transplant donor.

This chain's CDR3 is CASSWDSALFGANVLTF. DNA for the CDR3: TGTGCCAGCAGTTGGGACAGCGCGCTTTTCGGGGCCAACGTCCTGACTTTC. V and J are TRBV28 and TRBJ2-6, with 7 nucleotides matching TRBD1. The CDR3 totals 17 residues. V lost 4 bases to trimming and J lost 4 bases; unmatched junction nucleotides: 10. Per germline, CDR1 MDHEN and CDR2 SYDVKM.